This is a list of T cell receptor beta chains from one sample in a study of CD4 T cells in relation to SARS-CoV-2 and coronaviruses. Assay: immunoSEQ multiplex PCR; the TCRdb copy retains only in-frame clones and omits some. The data show 65,000 or so clones, about 95% seen once. Sequencing input: naive CD4+ T cells from PBMCs. The receptors were gathered from a human donor in good health. The CDR3 runs from the conserved cysteine through the conserved F or W. D genes are given only for firm matches. Only some rows state a clone size, as once, few, many or a class for expanded clones.

>.|TRBJ2-7|.|TRBV7-9
TGTGCCAGCAGTCGTGACGGAACCGCCTACGAGCAGTACTTC
CASSRDGTAYEQYF
>.|TRBJ2-1|TRBD2|TRBV5-1
TGCGCCAGCAGCTTGGGAACTAGCGGGAGGGCCTATGAGCAGTTCTTC
CASSLGTSGRAYEQFF
>.|TRBJ2-2|TRBD2|TRBV27
TGTGCCAGCAGTTTAAAGGTTCTAGCGGGGAGGCTTAACACCGGGGAGCTGTTTTTT
CASSLKVLAGRLNTGELFF
>.|TRBJ2-7|.|TRBV27
TGTGCCAGCCCTTTGGAGCCCCCGGAGTTTTGGCAGTACTTC
CASPLEPPEFWQYF
>.|TRBJ2-7|TRBD1|TRBV7-9
TGTGCCAGCAGCCCCCAGGGGGTAGCCGGCGAGCAGTACTTC
CASSPQGVAGEQYF
>.|TRBJ1-2|.|TRBV6-5
TGTGCCAGCACACGACCACCGGGAGGCTACACCTTC
CASTRPPGGYTF
>.|TRBJ2-5|.|TRBV20-1
TGCAGTGCTAGCGTGGAGACCCAGTACTTC
CSASVETQYF
>.|TRBJ2-1|.|TRBV18
TGTGCCAGCTCACTGAGACTTCCGTCCTACAATGAGCAGTTCTTC
CASSLRLPSYNEQFF
>.|TRBJ2-7|.|TRBV2
TGTGCCAGCAGTGAAGTCAGCGGGCGCGAGCAGTACTTC
CASSEVSGREQYF
>once|TRBJ2-1|.|TRBV5-6
TGTGCCAGCAGCCAGGGACCCGTCCTGGTCTTC
CASSQGPVLVF
>.|TRBJ2-5|.|TRBV19
TGTGCCAGTAGTATAGGAGGGCTTCAAGAGACCCAGTACTTC
CASSIGGLQETQYF
>.|TRBJ2-3|TRBD2|TRBV15
TGTGCCACCAGCAGAGGGGCTAGCGGGAGAGGGGATACGCAGTATTTT
CATSRGASGRGDTQYF
>.|TRBJ2-1|TRBD2|TRBV4-2
TGTGCCAGCAGCCAAAGACCCTTAGCGGGAGGGCCAAATGAGCAGTTCTTC
CASSQRPLAGGPNEQFF
>.|TRBJ1-1|.|TRBV6-5
TGTGCCACACAATCAGAGCCGGATATTTCCACTGAAGCTTTCTTT
CATQSEPDISTEAFF
>.|TRBJ2-5|TRBD2|TRBV9
TGTGCCAGCAGCGTAGGGGGACTAGACCACCGAGAGACCCAGTACTTC
CASSVGGLDHRETQYF
>.|TRBJ2-3|.|TRBV7-3
TGTGCCAGCAGCTTAATTGCGACAGATACGCAGTATTTT
CASSLIATDTQYF
>.|TRBJ2-1|.|TRBV10-3
TGTGCCATCAGTGATCCTCCATTAAATGAGCAGTTCTTC
CAISDPPLNEQFF
>few|TRBJ1-5|.|TRBV12-3/TRBV12-4
TGTGCCAGCAGTACGGACAGTGACCAGCCCCAGCATTTT
CASSTDSDQPQHF
>.|TRBJ1-6|.|TRBV12-3/TRBV12-4
TGTGCCAGCGCTCGACAGTTTCCACCACCCCTCCACTTT
CASARQFPPPLHF
>.|TRBJ2-7|TRBD1|TRBV28
TGTGCCAGCAGTCACTCCGGGACAGGGGGATACGAGCAGTACTTC
CASSHSGTGGYEQYF
>.|TRBJ2-2|.|TRBV7-9
TGTGCCAGCAGCCAGACCCTATTCGGGCTGTTTTTT
CASSQTLFGLFF
>.|TRBJ2-7|.|TRBV14
TGTGCCAGCAGCCAAGATGTGAGAATCTCCTACGAGCAGTACTTC
CASSQDVRISYEQYF
>.|TRBJ1-1|.|TRBV7-3
TGTGCCAGCAGCAACGGTGGGGGAAACACTGAAGCTTTCTTT
CASSNGGGNTEAFF
>.|TRBJ2-1|TRBD1|TRBV5-1
TGCGCCAGCAGCTTGGGGACAGGGGTGTCCAATGAGCAGTTCTTC
CASSLGTGVSNEQFF
>.|TRBJ2-7|TRBD1|TRBV7-3
TGTGCCAGCAAAAGCGGGACAGGGAACTACGAGCAGTACTTC
CASKSGTGNYEQYF
>.|TRBJ2-1|.|TRBV15
TGTGCCACCAGCCCTGCTCCCTCACCCCCGGCTACACTATACAATGAGCAGTTCTTC
CATSPAPSPPATLYNEQFF
>.|TRBJ2-7|TRBD1|TRBV15
TGTGCCACCAGCAGAGGGGACAGGGGCCGCCTAAGGAGCTCCTACGAGCAGTACTTC
CATSRGDRGRLRSSYEQYF
>.|TRBJ2-1|.|TRBV7-9
TGTGCCAGCAGCCCCCGGACAGCTTACAATGAGCAGTTCTTC
CASSPRTAYNEQFF
>.|TRBJ1-5|TRBD1|TRBV19
TGTGCCAGTAGTCGTGACAGGGGGCTCAATCAGCCCCAGCATTTT
CASSRDRGLNQPQHF